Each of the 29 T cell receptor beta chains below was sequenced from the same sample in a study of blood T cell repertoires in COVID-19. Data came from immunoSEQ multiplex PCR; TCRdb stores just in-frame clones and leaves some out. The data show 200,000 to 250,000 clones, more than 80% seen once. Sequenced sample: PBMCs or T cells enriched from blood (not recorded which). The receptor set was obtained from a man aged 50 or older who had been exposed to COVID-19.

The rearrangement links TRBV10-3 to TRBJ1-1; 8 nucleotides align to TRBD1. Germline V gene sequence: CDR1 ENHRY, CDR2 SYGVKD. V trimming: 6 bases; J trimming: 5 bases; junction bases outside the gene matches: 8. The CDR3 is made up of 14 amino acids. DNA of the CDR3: TGTGCCATCAGGAAGTTAACAGGGGGAACTGAAGCTTTCTTT. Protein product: CAIRKLTGGTEAFF.

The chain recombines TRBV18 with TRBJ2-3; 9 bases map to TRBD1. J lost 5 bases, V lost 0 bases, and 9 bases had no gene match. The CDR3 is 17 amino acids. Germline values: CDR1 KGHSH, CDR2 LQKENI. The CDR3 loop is CASSPPRLGQGEDTQYF. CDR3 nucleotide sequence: TGTGCCAGCTCACCACCGAGATTGGGACAGGGAGAAGATACGCAGTATTTT. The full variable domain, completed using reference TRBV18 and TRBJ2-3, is NAGVMQNPRHLVRRRGQEARLRCSPMKGHSHVYWYRQLPEEGLKFMVYLQKENIIDESGMPKERFSAEFPKEGPSILRIQQVVRGDSAAYFCASSPPRLGQGEDTQYFGPGTRLTVL.

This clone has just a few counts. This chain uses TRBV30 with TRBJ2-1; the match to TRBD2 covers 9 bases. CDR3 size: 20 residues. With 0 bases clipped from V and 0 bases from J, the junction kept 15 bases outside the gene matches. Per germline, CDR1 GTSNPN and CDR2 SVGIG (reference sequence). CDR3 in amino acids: CAWSVGLRGGIISSYNEQFF. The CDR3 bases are TGTGCCTGGAGTGTAGGGTTGCGGGGGGGAATAATTAGCTCCTACAATGAGCAGTTCTTC.

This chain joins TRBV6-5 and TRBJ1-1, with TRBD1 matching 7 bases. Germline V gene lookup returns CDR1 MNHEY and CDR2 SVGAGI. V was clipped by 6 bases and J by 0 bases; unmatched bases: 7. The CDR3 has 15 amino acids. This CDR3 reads CASSDQGGMNTEAFF. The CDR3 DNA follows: TGTGCCAGCAGCGACCAAGGGGGCATGAACACTGAAGCTTTCTTT.

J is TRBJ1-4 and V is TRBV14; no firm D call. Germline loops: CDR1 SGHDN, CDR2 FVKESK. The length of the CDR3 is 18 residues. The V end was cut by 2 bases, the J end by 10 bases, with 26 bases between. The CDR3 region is CASSQRLQSGGILRKLFF. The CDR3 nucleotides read TGTGCCAGCAGCCAACGTCTCCAAAGTGGCGGTATTCTCCGAAAACTGTTTTTT.

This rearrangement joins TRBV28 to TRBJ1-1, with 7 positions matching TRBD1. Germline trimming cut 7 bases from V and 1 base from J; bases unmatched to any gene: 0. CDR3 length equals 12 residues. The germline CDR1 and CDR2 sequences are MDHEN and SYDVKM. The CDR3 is CASKGANTEAFF. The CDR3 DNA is TGTGCCAGCAAGGGGGCGAACACTGAAGCTTTCTTT.

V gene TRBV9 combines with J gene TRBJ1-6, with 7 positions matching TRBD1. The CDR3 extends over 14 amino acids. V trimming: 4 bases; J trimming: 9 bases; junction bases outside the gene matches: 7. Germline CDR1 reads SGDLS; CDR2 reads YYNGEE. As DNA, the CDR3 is TGTGCCAGCAGCCCCCGACAGGGTTCTTCACCCCTCCACTTT. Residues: CASSPRQGSSPLHF.

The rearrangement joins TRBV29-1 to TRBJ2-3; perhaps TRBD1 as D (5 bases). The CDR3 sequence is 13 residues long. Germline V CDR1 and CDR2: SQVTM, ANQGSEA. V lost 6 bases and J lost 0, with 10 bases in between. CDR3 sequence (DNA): TGCAGCGTGGTGACAGACAGCACAGATACGCAGTATTTT. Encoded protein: CSVVTDSTDTQYF.

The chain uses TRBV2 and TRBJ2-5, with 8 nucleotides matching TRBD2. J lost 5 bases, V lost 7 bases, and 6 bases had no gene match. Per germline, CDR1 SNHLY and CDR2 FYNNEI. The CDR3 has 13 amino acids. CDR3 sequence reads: CASKAGAWETQYF. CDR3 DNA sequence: TGTGCCAGCAAAGCGGGGGCATGGGAGACCCAGTACTTC. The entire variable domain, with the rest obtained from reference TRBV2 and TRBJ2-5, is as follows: EPEVTQTPSHQVTQMGQEVILRCVPISNHLYFYWYRQILGQKVEFLVSFYNNEISEKSEIFDDQFSVERPDGSNFTLKIRSTKLEDSAMYFCASKAGAWETQYFGPGTRLLVL.

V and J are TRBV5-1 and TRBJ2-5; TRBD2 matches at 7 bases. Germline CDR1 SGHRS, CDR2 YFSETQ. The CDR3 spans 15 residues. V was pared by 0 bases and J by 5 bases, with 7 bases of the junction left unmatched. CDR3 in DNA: TGCGCCAGCAGCTTGGGTGGCGGGAGTTACGAGACCCAGTACTTC. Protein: CASSLGGGSYETQYF.

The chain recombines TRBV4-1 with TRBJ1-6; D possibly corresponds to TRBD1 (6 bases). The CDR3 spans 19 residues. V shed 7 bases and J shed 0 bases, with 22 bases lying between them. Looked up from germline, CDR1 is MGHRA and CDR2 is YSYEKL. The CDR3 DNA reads TGCGCCAGCACCCGGTATGGGGACACAGAAAGCTCCTATAATTCACCCCTCCACTTT. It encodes CASTRYGDTESSYNSPLHF.

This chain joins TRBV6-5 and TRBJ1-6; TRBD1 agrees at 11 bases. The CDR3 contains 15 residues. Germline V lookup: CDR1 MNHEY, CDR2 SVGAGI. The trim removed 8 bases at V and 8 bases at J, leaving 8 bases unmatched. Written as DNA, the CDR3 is TGTGCCAGCCACAGAGGGACAGGGGGGGATTCACCCCTCCACTTT. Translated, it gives CASHRGTGGDSPLHF.

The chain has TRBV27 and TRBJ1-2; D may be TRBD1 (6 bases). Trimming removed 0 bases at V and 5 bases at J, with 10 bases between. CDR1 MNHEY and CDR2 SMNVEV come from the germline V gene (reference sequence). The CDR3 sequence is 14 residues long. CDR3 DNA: TGTGCCAGCAGTTTATCGGGGGCCAGGTATGGCTACACCTTC. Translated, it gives CASSLSGARYGYTF.

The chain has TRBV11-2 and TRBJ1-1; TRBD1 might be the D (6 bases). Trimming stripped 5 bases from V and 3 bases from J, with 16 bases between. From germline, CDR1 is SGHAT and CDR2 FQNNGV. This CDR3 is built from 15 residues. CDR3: CASSRRGQGDTEAFF. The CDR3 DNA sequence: TGTGCCAGCAGCCGGCGGGGGCAGGGAGACACTGAAGCTTTCTTT.

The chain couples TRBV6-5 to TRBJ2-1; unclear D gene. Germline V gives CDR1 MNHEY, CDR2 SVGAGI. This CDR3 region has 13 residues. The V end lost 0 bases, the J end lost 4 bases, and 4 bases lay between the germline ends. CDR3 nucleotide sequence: TGTGCCAGCAGTTACTCGTCATACAATGAGCAGTTCTTC. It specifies CASSYSSYNEQFF.

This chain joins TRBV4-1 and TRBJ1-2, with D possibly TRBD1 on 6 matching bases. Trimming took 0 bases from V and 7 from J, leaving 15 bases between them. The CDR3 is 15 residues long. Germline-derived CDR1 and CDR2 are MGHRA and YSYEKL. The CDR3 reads CASSQDGSGQIGYTF. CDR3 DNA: TGCGCCAGCAGCCAAGATGGGTCAGGACAGATTGGCTACACCTTC.

CDR3 nucleotides: TGTGCCAGCAGCGCTACAGGCTACGAGCAGTACTTC. Protein sequence: CASSATGYEQYF. The gene calls are TRBV9 and TRBJ2-7, with D perhaps matching TRBD1 (5 bases). The CDR3 is 12 amino acids. From germline, CDR1 is SGDLS and CDR2 YYNGEE. V was clipped by 3 bases and J by 3 bases, with 7 bases between them. The variable domain in full, with the rest retrieved from reference TRBV9 and TRBJ2-7, is DSGVTQTPKHLITATGQRVTLRCSPRSGDLSVYWYQQSLDQGLQFLIQYYNGEERAKGNILERFSAQQFPDLHSELNLSSLELGDSALYFCASSATGYEQYFGPGTRLTVT.

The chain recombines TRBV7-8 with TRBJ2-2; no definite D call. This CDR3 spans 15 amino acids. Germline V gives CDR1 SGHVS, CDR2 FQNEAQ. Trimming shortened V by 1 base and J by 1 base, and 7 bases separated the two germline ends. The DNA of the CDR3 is TGTGCCAGCAGCTTAGTTTCAGGGAACACCGGGGAGCTGTTTTTT. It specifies CASSLVSGNTGELFF.

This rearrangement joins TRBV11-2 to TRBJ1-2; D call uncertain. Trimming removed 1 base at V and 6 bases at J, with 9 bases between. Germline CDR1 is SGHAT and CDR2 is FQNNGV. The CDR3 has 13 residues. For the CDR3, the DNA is TGTGCCAGCAGCTTAGGGCAGGCAGATGGCTACACCTTC. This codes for CASSLGQADGYTF.

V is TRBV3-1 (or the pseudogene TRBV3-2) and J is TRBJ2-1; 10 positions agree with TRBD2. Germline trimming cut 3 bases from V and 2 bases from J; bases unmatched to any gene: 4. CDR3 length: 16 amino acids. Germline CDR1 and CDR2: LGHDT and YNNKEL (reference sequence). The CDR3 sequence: CASSHPGLAAYNEQFF. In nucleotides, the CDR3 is TGTGCCAGCAGCCACCCCGGACTAGCGGCCTACAATGAGCAGTTCTTC.

The CDR3: CASSLGLAGGLKEQYF. CDR3 sequence (DNA): TGCGCCAGCAGCTTAGGACTAGCGGGGGGATTAAAGGAGCAGTACTTC. The gene calls are TRBV5-1 and TRBJ2-7; TRBD2 agrees at 14 bases. Germline V CDR1 and CDR2: SGHRS, YFSETQ. The CDR3 covers 16 residues. Losses at the gene ends were 2 bases for V and 7 bases for J; bases not matched to a gene: 8.

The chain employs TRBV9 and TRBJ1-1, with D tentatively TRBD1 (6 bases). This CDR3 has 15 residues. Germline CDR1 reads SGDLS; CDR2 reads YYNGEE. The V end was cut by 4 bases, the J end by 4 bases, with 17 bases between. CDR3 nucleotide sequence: TGTGCCAGCAGCCCCACAGGGAGGGGTGGCACTGAAGCTTTCTTT. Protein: CASSPTGRGGTEAFF.

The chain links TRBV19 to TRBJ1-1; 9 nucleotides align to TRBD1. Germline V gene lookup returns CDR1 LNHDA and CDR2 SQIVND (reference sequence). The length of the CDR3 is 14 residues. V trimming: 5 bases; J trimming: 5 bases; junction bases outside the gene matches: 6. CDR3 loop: CASSDRGDQTEAFF. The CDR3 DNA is TGTGCCAGTAGTGACAGGGGGGATCAAACTGAAGCTTTCTTT.

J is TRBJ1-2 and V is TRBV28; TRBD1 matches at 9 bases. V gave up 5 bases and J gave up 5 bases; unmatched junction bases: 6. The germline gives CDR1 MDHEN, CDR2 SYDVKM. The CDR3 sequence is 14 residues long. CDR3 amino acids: CASSQRQGVYGYTF. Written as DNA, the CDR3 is TGTGCCAGCAGTCAGAGACAGGGGGTGTATGGCTACACCTTC.

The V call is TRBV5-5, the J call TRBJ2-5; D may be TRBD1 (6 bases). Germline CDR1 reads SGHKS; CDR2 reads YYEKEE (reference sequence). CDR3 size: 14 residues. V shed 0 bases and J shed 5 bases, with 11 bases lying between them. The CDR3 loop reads CASSLGTASETQYF. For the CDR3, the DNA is TGTGCCAGCAGCTTGGGGACAGCCTCGGAGACCCAGTACTTC. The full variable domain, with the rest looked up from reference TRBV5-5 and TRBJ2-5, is DAGVTQSPTHLIKTRGQQVTLRCSPISGHKSVSWYQQVLGQGPQFIFQYYEKEERGRGNFPDRFSARQFPNYSSELNVNALLLGDSALYLCASSLGTASETQYFGPGTRLLVL.

The CDR3 loop reads CARVQGARRPYEQYF. The CDR3 DNA follows: TGTGCCCGAGTACAGGGGGCGAGAAGGCCCTACGAGCAGTACTTC. The chain combines TRBV27 with TRBJ2-7; TRBD1 matches 9 bases. This CDR3 contains 15 residues. The V and J ends lost 11 bases and 2 bases, in that order; junction bases with no gene match: 13. The germline gives CDR1 MNHEY, CDR2 SMNVEV (reference sequence).

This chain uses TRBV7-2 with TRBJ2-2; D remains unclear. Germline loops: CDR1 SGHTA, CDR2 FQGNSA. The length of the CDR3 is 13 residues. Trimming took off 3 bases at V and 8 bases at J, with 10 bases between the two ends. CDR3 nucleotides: TGTGCCAGCAGCTTCGGTTTCCTAGGGGAGCTGTTTTTT. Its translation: CASSFGFLGELFF. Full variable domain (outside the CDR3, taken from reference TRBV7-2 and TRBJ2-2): GAGVSQSPSNKVTEKGKDVELRCDPISGHTALYWYRQSLGQGLEFLIYFQGNSAPDKSGLPSDRFSAERTGGSVSTLTIQRTQQEDSAVYLCASSFGFLGELFFGEGSRLTVL.

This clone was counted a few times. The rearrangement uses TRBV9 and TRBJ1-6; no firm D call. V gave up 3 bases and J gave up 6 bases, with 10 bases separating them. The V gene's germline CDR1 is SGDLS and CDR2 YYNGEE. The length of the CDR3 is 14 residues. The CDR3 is CASSEEGINSPLHF. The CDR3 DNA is TGTGCCAGCAGCGAGGAGGGTATTAATTCACCCCTCCACTTT.

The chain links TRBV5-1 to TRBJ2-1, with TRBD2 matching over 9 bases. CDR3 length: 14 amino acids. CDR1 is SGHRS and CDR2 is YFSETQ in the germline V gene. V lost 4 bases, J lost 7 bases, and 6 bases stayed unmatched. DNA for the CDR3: TGCGCCAGCAGCCCCCCTCTAGCGGGGAATGAGCAGTTCTTC. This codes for CASSPPLAGNEQFF.